A selection of T cell receptor beta chains follows, all from one sample in a study of regulatory T cells in long-lasting Graves disease. One entry per CDR3 protein results from TCRdb running MiXCR on the multiplex PCR reads. Among about 290,000 distinct CDR3 sequences, 20% to 25% were seen once, and the ten largest hold about 56%. This specimen was peripheral blood mononuclear cells (PBMCs), taken when the disease was refractory, from a patient treated with antithyroid drugs. The source of these receptors is a female donor with Graves disease. Each CDR3 is given without its conserved first and last residue. D genes are given only for firm matches. Size is omitted from some rows. Given values are once, few, many or a class for expanded clones.

clone size	D gene	J gene	V gene	CDR3 protein
-	-	TRBJ2-3	TRBV29-1	SVGAPGQLSTDTQY
many	-	TRBJ2-7	TRBV28	ASSSPGEGSYEQY
-	-	TRBJ2-4	TRBV29-1	SVEAGEDIQY
many	-	TRBJ2-7	TRBV7-2	ASSLRAEAFPEQY
many	-	TRBJ2-5	TRBV28	ASNKDINHQETQY
-	TRBD2	TRBJ2-7	TRBV5-4	ASTPSSGSDEQY
-	-	TRBJ2-6	TRBV5-1	ASSWDILSGANVLT
-	TRBD1	TRBJ1-6	TRBV14	ASSRPGGNSPLH
many	-	TRBJ2-7	TRBV20-1	SATPGYEQY
-	-	TRBJ1-2	TRBV4-1	ASSQTRGGGYGYT
many	TRBD1	TRBJ2-7	TRBV11-2	ASSFPRDSQNSYEQY
-	TRBD2	TRBJ2-5	TRBV27	ASSLYSGRPILETQY
many	TRBD1	TRBJ1-1	TRBV7-9	ASSTRGRDRPNTEAF
-	-	TRBJ1-1	TRBV5-1	ASRKGPDAGAGVGAF
many	TRBD1	TRBJ2-4	TRBV2	ASTVTGDSIQY
few	TRBD2	TRBJ2-7	TRBV29-1	SVEELRGEQY
many	-	TRBJ2-7	TRBV2	ASRELVLEQY
-	-	TRBJ2-1	TRBV27	ASSFDLYNEQF
few	-	TRBJ2-5	TRBV20-1	SATTTDSSELTPQETQY
few	-	TRBJ1-1	TRBV7-2	ASSFGFGQSEAF
-	-	TRBJ2-7	TRBV18	ASSPPFGEQY
many	-	TRBJ1-2	TRBV5-1	ASSSQGGDYGYT
-	-	TRBJ2-3	TRBV3-1	ASSLAGQRLTDTQY
-	-	TRBJ2-7	TRBV7-9	ASSLVGLGFNEQY
many	-	TRBJ1-4	TRBV12-3/TRBV12-4	ASSFRSGSGGEKLF
-	TRBD2	TRBJ2-5	TRBV11-1	ASSSPGLVGETQY
many	TRBD2	TRBJ2-7	TRBV28	ASSFQAGPPSYEQY
many	-	TRBJ2-5	TRBV11-2	ASSLGPGLVETQY
-	-	TRBJ1-2	TRBV20-1	SAISMATPGYT
-	-	TRBJ2-7	TRBV19	ASSPDHYEQY
-	-	TRBJ2-2	TRBV19	ASRWELGTGELF
many	-	TRBJ2-5	TRBV7-2	ASSLGGLQETQY
-	-	TRBJ1-2	TRBV20-1	SARSIDSYGYT
many	TRBD2	TRBJ2-7	TRBV20-1	SARGGISGRFLSYEQY
many	TRBD1	TRBJ2-7	TRBV28	ASSSRTGPKQY
few	TRBD1	TRBJ2-7	TRBV19	ASSTRDRVGEQY
few	-	TRBJ2-7	TRBV15	ATSRDPRQAYEQY
many	-	TRBJ1-1	TRBV6-1	ASLRGANTEAF